Below are 2 T cell receptor beta chains sequenced from a single sample in a study of cytomegalovirus exposure and HLA in healthy donors. TCRdb's table, derived via immunoSEQ multiplex PCR, lists solely in-frame clones and lacks some. The table has 110,000 to 150,000 clones, approximately 86% seen once. Sequences were obtained from PBMCs. The source of these receptors is a woman aged 18-29 years in good health and CMV-seropositive.

This chain connects TRBV18 to TRBJ2-7; the D gene is possibly TRBD1 (5 bases). Germline values: CDR1 KGHSH, CDR2 LQKENI. The V gene lost 2 bases and the J gene lost 3 bases, with 11 bases spanning the gap. The CDR3 sequence is 14 residues long. The CDR3 here is CASSPNTGIYEQYF. The CDR3 coding sequence is TGTGCCAGCTCACCAAATACAGGAATCTACGAGCAGTACTTC.

This CDR3 reads CASSLYRGELDEQFF. CDR3 DNA: TGTGCCAGCAGCTTGTACAGGGGGGAATTAGATGAGCAGTTCTTC. V gene TRBV5-4 combines with J gene TRBJ2-1; 8 nucleotides line up with TRBD1. This CDR3 has 15 amino acids. The trim removed 1 base at V and 8 bases at J, leaving 8 bases unmatched. Germline values: CDR1 SGHNT, CDR2 YYREEE (reference sequence).